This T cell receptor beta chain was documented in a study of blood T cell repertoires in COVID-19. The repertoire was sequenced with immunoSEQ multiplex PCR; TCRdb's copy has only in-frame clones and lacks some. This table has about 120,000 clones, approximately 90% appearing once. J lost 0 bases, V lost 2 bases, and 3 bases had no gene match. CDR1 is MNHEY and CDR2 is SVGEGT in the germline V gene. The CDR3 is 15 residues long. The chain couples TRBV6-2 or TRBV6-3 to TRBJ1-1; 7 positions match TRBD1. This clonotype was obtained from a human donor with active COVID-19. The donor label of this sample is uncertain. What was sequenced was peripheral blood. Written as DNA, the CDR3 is TGTGCCAGCAGTTACCGGGGACAGTTGAACACTGAAGCTTTCTTT. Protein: CASSYRGQLNTEAFF.